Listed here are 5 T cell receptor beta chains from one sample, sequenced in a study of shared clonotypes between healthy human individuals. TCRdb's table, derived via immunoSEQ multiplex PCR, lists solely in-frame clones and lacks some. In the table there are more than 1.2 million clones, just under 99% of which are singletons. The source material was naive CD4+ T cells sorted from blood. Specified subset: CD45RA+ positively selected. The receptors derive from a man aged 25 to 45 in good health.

The CDR3 DNA is TGTGCCACCAGCAACGGGGATCAAAACATTCAGTACTTC. This encodes CATSNGDQNIQYF. This sequence joins TRBV15 and TRBJ2-4; tentatively, D is TRBD2 (5 bases). The CDR3 contains 13 residues. CDR1 LNHNV and CDR2 YYDKDF come from the germline V gene (reference sequence). V gave up 4 bases and J gave up 5 bases, with 9 bases separating them.

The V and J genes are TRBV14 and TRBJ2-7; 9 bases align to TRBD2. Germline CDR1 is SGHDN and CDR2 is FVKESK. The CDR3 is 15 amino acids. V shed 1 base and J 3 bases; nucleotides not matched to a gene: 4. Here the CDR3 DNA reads TGTGCCAGCAGCCAAGGACTAGCGGTGATCTACGAGCAGTACTTC. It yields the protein CASSQGLAVIYEQYF.

The CDR3 reads CASSPLNSNQPQHF. The CDR3 DNA reads TGTGCCAGCAGCCCCCTGAATAGCAATCAGCCCCAGCATTTT. The chain joins TRBV6-6 to TRBJ1-5; the D is unclear. This CDR3 has 14 residues. Germline V CDR1 and CDR2: MNHNY, SVGAGI (reference sequence). V was cut by 6 bases and J by 0 bases, with 9 bases left in between.

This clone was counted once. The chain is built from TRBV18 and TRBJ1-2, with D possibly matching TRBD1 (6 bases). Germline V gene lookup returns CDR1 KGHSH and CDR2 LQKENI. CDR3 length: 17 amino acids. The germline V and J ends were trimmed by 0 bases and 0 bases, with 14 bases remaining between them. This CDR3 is CASSPPSIQGSNYGYTF. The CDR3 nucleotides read TGTGCCAGCTCACCACCCTCGATACAGGGTTCTAACTATGGCTACACCTTC.

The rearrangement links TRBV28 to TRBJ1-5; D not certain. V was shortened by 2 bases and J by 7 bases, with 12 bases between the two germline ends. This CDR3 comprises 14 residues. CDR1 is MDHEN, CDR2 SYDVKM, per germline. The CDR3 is CASSLGAILQPQHF. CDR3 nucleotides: TGTGCCAGCAGTTTAGGAGCGATCCTCCAGCCCCAGCATTTT.